This note documents a single T cell receptor (beta chain) sequence. This entry belongs to a study of control samples from healthy donors and cancer patients. The CDR3 loop spans 13 amino acids. Trimming took off 5 bases at V and 5 bases at J, with 10 bases between the two ends. The V gene's germline CDR1 is LGHDT and CDR2 YNNKEL (reference sequence). Using immunoSEQ multiplex PCR, the repertoire was profiled, and TCRdb retains in-frame clones only, with some absent. The data contain about 130,000 clones, over 75% of them singletons. The V call is TRBV3-1 (or the pseudogene TRBV3-2), the J call TRBJ2-1; a weak D match, TRBD2 (5 bases). The clonotype was recovered from a man between 45 and 60 years old in good health. Sequences were obtained from blood. DNA for the CDR3: TGTGCCAGCAGCTTCGCGGGCAACAATGAGCAGTTCTTC. Translated: CASSFAGNNEQFF.